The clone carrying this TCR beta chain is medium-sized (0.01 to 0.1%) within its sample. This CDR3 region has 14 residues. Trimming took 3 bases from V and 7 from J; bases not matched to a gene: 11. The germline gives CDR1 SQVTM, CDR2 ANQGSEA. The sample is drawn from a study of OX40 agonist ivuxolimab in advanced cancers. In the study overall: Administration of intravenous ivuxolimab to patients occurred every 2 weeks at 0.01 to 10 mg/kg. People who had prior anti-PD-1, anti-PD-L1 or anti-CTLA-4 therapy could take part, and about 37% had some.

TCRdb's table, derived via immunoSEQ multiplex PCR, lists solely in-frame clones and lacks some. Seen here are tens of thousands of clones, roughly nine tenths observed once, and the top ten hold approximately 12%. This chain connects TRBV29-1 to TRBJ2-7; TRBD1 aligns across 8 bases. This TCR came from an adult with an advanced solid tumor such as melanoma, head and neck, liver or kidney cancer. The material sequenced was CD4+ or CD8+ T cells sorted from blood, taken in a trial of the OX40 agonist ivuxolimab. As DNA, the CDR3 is TGCAGCGTTGACGTACAGGGGGTGCCGGGAGAGCAGTACTTC. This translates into CSVDVQGVPGEQYF.